This T cell receptor beta chain was captured in a study of sequential checkpoint blockade in melanoma. Study-wide background: Patients were randomized 1:1 to nivolumab-then-ipilimumab or ipilimumab-then-nivolumab first-line. Maintenance nivolumab came after either treatment sequence.

Clones were read by immunoSEQ multiplex PCR, and TCRdb kept only the in-frame ones, dropping some. The sample has approximately 14,000 clones, around two thirds seen once; the top ten hold roughly 31%. This CDR3 is built from 18 residues. With 1 base clipped from V and 5 bases from J, the junction kept 12 bases outside the gene matches. Germline values: CDR1 KGHSH, CDR2 LQKENI. Sample treatment: randomized to nivolumab then ipilimumab (arm A) or the reverse (arm B). The starting material was CD8+ T cells sorted from blood (inferred from file names), obtained from a patient given nivolumab and ipilimumab in sequence. The chain is built from TRBV18 and TRBJ2-2; 8 bases align to TRBD2. The receptor was derived from a human donor with melanoma. CDR3: CASSPHALGTSVTGELFF. The CDR3 region has the DNA TGTGCCAGCTCACCACACGCGCTCGGGACTAGTGTTACCGGGGAGCTGTTTTTT.